The present TCR beta chain was sequenced within a study of Graves' ophthalmopathy and Graves' hyperthyroidism. Amplification of TCR beta CDR3 regions used RNA transcripts. The library came from an HTBI-primed first-round RT-PCR and a second-round multiplex PCR. TCRdb re-called the multiplex PCR reads through MiXCR, storing one row per CDR3 protein. The table lists fewer than 350,000 distinct CDR3 sequences, under 20% of them singletons, with roughly an eighth in the top ten. Regarding the study as a whole: Most thyroid clonotypes expanded beyond 0.001 frequency were also found in blood. The model flagged ophthalmopathy progression at about 68% sensitivity and less than 75% specificity.

Notes on this clonotype: Its antigen remains unidentified.

This clonotype was sampled from an adult man with Graves' ophthalmopathy. Sequenced: peripheral blood.

CDR3 sequence: CASSRPPTGELFF. DNA for the CDR3: TGTGCCAGCTCAAGACCACCCACCGGGGAGCTGTTTTTT. The chain joins TRBV18 to TRBJ2-2; D gene ambiguous. Germline V gives CDR1 KGHSH, CDR2 LQKENI. Trimming left V 5 bases short and J 4 bases short, with 8 bases between. The CDR3 has 13 amino acids.